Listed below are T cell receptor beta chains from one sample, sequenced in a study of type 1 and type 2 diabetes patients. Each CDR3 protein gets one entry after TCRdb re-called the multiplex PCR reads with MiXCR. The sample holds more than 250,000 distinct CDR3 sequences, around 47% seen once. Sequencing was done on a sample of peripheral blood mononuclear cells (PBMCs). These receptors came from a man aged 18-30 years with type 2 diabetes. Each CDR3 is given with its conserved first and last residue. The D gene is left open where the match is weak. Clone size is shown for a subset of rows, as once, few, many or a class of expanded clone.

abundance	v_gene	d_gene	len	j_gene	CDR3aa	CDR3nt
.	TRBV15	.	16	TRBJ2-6	CATSSLMGTGANVLTF	TGTGCCACCAGCAGCCTGATGGGGACAGGGGCCAACGTCCTGACTTTC
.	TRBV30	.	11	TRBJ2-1	CAWSVFREQFF	TGTGCCTGGAGTGTTTTTCGTGAGCAGTTCTTC
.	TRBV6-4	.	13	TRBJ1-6	CASSVGVNSPLHF	TGTGCCAGCAGTGTGGGGGTAAATTCACCCCTCCACTTT
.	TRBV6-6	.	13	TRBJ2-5	CASSPLSWETQYF	TGTGCCAGCAGTCCCCTTAGCTGGGAGACCCAGTACTTC
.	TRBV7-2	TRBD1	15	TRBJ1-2	CASSSTTGTVYGYTF	TGTGCCAGCAGCTCAACAACCGGGACAGTCTATGGCTACACCTTC
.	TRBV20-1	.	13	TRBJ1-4	CSAVGHVNEKLFF	TGCAGTGCGGTTGGACACGTTAATGAAAAACTGTTTTTT
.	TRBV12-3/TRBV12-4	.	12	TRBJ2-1	CASSLSGCEQFF	TGTGCCAGCAGTTTATCAGGGTGTGAGCAGTTCTTC
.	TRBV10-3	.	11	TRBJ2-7	CAISGAREQYF	TGTGCCATCTCAGGGGCGAGGGAGCAGTACTTC
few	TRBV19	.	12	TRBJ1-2	CASKRGKDGYTF	TGTGCCAGTAAAAGGGGGAAGGATGGCTACACCTTC
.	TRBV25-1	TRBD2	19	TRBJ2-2	CASSEHIGAGGRNTGELFF	TGTGCCAGCAGTGAGCACATTGGGGCGGGAGGGCGGAACACCGGGGAGCTGTTTTTT
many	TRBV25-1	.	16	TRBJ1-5	CASSEGGQGGNQPQHF	TGTGCCAGCAGTGAAGGGGGGCAGGGTGGCAATCAGCCCCAGCATTTT
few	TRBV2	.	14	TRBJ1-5	CATTFVQGSQPQHF	TGTGCCACAACTTTCGTACAGGGTTCTCAGCCCCAGCATTTT
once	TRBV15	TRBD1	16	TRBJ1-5	CASSRERGQENQPQHF	TGTGCCTCCAGCAGAGAAAGAGGACAGGAGAATCAGCCCCAGCATTTT
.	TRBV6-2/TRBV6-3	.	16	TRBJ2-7	CASSRYGAGDHYEQYF	TGTGCCAGCAGTCGGTACGGTGCAGGGGATCACTACGAGCAGTACTTC
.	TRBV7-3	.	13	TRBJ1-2	CASSLGWNYGYTF	TGTGCCAGCAGCCTTGGCTGGAACTATGGCTACACCTTC
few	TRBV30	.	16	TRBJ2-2	CASSASGVPNTGELFF	TGTGCCAGTAGTGCTTCAGGAGTGCCGAACACCGGGGAGCTGTTTTTT
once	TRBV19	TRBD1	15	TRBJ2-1	CASSHRDRDWNKQFF	TGTGCCAGTAGCCACCGGGACAGGGATTGGAATAAGCAGTTCTTC
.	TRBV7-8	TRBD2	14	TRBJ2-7	CASSLGLAANEQYF	TGTGCCAGCAGCTTAGGACTAGCGGCCAACGAGCAGTACTTC
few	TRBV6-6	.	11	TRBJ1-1	CASIGQAEAFF	TGTGCCAGCATTGGGCAGGCTGAAGCTTTCTTT
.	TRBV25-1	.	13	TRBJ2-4	CASSEGGVSIQYF	TGTGCCAGCAGTGAAGGAGGGGTGAGCATTCAGTACTTC
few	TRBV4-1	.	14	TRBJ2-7	CASSQADQNYEQYF	TGCGCCAGCAGCCAAGCTGACCAGAACTACGAGCAGTACTTC
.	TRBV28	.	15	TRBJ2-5	CASSFRPGNGETQYF	TGTGCCAGCAGTTTCCGACCGGGGAATGGGGAGACCCAGTACTTC
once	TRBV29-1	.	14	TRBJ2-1	CSVEEGSSYDEQFF	TGCAGCGTTGAGGAGGGGAGCTCCTACGATGAGCAGTTCTTC
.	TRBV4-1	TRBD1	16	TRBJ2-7	CASSQSMTGETYEQYF	TGCGCCAGCAGCCAAAGTATGACAGGGGAAACCTACGAGCAGTACTTC
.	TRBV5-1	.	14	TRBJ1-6	CASSYAGVASPLHF	TGCGCCAGCAGCTACGCAGGGGTGGCTTCACCCCTCCACTTT
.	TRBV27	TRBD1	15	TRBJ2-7	CASSLGQGAPYEQYF	TGTGCCAGCAGCCTAGGACAGGGGGCGCCCTACGAGCAGTACTTC
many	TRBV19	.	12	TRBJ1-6	CASTLGGSPLHF	TGTGCCAGTACCTTGGGAGGGTCACCCCTCCACTTT
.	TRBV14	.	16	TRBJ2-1	CASSQDVPREYNEQFF	TGTGCCAGCAGCCAAGATGTCCCCCGGGAGTACAATGAGCAGTTCTTC
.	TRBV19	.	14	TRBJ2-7	CASRSSRSSYEQYF	TGTGCCAGTAGGAGTAGCAGGAGCTCCTACGAGCAGTACTTC
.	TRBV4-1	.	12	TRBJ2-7	CASSQGRDEQYF	TGCGCCAGCAGCCAAGGCAGGGACGAGCAGTACTTC
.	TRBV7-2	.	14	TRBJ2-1	CASRNRGTSPEQFF	TGTGCCAGCAGAAACAGGGGGACTAGCCCTGAACAGTTCTTC
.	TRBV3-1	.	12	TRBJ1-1	CASSQGRGQAFF	TGTGCCAGCAGCCAAGGGAGGGGCCAAGCTTTCTTT
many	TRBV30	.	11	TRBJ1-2	CACRSDSRYTF	TGTGCCTGTCGATCGGACAGTCGCTACACCTTC
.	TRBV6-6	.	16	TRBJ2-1	CASSRGADQTGNEQFF	TGTGCCAGCAGCCGCGGAGCGGACCAAACCGGGAATGAGCAGTTCTTC
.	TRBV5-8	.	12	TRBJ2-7	CASSLMGFEQYF	TGTGCCAGCAGCTTGATGGGGTTCGAGCAGTACTTC
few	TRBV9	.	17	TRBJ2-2	CASSVEGTSPYTGELFF	TGTGCCAGCAGCGTAGAGGGGACCAGTCCCTACACCGGGGAGCTGTTTTTT
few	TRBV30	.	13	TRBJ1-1	CAWSGQLNTEAFF	TGTGCCTGGAGTGGGCAGTTGAACACTGAAGCTTTCTTT
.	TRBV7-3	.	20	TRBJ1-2	CASSLMSGLIGGGSTYGYTF	TGTGCCAGCAGCTTAATGTCCGGGTTGATAGGGGGGGGCTCGACCTATGGCTACACCTTC
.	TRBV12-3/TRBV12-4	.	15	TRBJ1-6	CASSLGNFYNSPLHF	TGTGCCAGCAGTTTAGGGAACTTCTATAATTCACCCCTCCACTTT
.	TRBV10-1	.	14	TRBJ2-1	CASSAQSRWDEQFF	TGCGCCAGCAGTGCTCAGTCCCGGTGGGATGAGCAGTTCTTC
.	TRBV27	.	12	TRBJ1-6	CASSIGGSPPHF	TGTGCCAGCAGTATCGGGGGTTCACCCCCCCACTTT
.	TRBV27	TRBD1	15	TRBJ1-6	CASGMTGQVNSPLHF	TGTGCCAGCGGGATGACAGGACAGGTTAATTCACCCCTCCACTTT
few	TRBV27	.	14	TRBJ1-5	CASSLKPSNQPQHF	TGTGCCAGCAGTTTAAAGCCCAGCAATCAGCCCCAGCATTTT
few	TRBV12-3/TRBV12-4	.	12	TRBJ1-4	CASSPRGEKLFF	TGTGCCAGCAGCCCCAGGGGTGAAAAACTGTTTTTT
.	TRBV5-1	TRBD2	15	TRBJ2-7	CASSLTGAGSYEQYF	TGCGCCAGCAGCTTGACGGGAGCGGGAAGCTACGAGCAGTACTTC